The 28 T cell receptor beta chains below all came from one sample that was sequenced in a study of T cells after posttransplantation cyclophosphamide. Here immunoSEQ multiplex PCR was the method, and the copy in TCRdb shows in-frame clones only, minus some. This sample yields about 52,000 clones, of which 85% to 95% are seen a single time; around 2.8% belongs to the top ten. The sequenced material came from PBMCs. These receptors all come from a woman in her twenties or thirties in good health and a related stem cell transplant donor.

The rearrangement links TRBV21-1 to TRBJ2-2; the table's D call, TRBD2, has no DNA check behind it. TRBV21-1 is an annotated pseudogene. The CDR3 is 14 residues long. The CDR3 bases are TGTGCCAGCAGCACCTGGGGGGGGACCGGGGAGCTGTTTTTT. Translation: CASSTWGGTGELFF.

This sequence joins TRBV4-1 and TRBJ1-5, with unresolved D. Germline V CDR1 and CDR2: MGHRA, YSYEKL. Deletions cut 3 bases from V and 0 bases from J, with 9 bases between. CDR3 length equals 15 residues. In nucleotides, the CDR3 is TGCGCCAGCAGCCAGGGCCTTTTTAGCAATCAGCCCCAGCATTTT. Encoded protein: CASSQGLFSNQPQHF.

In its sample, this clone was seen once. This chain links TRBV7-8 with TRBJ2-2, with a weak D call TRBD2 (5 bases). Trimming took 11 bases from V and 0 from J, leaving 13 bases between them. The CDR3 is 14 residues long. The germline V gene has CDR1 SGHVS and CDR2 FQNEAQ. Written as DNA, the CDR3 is TGTGCCGTGAGAAGCGGACCGAACACCGGGGAGCTGTTTTTT. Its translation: CAVRSGPNTGELFF.

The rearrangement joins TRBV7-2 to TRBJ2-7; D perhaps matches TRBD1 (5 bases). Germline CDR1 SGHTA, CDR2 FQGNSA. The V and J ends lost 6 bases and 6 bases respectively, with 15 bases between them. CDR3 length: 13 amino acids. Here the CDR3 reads CASRKTGSGEQYF. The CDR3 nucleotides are TGTGCCAGCAGAAAAACAGGATCGGGCGAGCAGTACTTC.

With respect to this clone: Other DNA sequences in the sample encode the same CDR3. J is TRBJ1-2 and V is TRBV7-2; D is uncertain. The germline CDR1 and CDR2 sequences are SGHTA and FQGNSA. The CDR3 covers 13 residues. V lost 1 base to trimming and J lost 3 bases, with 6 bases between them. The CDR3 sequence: CASSLGRDYGYTF. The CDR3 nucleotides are TGTGCCAGCAGCTTAGGGCGGGACTATGGCTACACCTTC. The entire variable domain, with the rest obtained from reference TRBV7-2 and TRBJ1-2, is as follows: GAGVSQSPSNKVTEKGKDVELRCDPISGHTALYWYRQSLGQGLEFLIYFQGNSAPDKSGLPSDRFSAERTGGSVSTLTIQRTQQEDSAVYLCASSLGRDYGYTFGSGTRLTVV.

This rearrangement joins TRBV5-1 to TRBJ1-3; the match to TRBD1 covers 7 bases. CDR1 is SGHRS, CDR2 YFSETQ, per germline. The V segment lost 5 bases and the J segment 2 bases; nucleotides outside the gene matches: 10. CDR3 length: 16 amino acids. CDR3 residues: CASSSNRGSAGNTIYF. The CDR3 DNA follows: TGCGCCAGCAGTTCGAACAGGGGATCCGCTGGAAACACCATATATTTT.

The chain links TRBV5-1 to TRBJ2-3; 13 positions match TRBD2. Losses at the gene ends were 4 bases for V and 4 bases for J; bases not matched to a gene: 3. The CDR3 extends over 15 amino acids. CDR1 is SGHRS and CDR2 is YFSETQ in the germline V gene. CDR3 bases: TGCGCCAGCAGCCCCGGGACTAGCGGGGCAGATACGCAGTATTTT. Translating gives CASSPGTSGADTQYF.

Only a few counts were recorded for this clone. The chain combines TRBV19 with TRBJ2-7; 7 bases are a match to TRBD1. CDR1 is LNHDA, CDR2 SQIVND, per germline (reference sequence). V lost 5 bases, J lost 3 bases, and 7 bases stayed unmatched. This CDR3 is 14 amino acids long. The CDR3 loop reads CASSGRQGNYEQYF. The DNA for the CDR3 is TGTGCCAGTAGTGGAAGACAGGGTAACTACGAGCAGTACTTC.

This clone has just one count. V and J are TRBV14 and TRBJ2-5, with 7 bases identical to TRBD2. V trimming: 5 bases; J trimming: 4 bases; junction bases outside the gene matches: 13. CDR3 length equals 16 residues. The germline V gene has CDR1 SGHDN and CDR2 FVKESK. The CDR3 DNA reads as TGTGCCAGCAGCGCACACGGCGGGGGATCCCTAGAGACCCAGTACTTC. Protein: CASSAHGGGSLETQYF.

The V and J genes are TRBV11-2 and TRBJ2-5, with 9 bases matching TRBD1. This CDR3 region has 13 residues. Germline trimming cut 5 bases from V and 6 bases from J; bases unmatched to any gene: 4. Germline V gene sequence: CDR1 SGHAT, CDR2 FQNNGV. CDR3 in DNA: TGTGCCAGCAGCCCCGGACAGGGGAAGACCCAGTACTTC. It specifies CASSPGQGKTQYF.

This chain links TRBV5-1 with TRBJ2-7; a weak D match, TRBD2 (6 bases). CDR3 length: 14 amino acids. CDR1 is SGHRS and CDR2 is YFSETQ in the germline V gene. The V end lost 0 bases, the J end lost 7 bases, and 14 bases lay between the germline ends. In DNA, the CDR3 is TGCGCCAGCAGCTTGGTGCCGGGGGTGGGGGAGCAGTACTTC. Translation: CASSLVPGVGEQYF.

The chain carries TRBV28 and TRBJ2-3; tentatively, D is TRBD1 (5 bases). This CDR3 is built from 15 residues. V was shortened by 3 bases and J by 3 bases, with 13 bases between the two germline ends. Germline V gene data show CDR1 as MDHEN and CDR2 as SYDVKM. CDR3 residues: CASSFSRQGTDTQYF. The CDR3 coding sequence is TGTGCCAGCAGTTTTTCCCGTCAGGGTACAGATACGCAGTATTTT.

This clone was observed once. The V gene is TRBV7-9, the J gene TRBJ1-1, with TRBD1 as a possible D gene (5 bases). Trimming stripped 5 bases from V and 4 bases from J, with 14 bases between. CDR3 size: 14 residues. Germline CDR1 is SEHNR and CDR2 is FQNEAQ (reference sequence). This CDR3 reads CASSLLGGATEAFF. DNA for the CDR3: TGTGCCAGCAGCCTACTGGGAGGGGCCACTGAAGCTTTCTTT. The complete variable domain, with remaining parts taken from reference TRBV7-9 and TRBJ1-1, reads DTGVSQNPRHKITKRGQNVTFRCDPISEHNRLYWYRQTLGQGPEFLTYFQNEAQLEKSRLLSDRFSAERPKGSFSTLEIQRTEQGDSAMYLCASSLLGGATEAFFGQGTRLTVV.

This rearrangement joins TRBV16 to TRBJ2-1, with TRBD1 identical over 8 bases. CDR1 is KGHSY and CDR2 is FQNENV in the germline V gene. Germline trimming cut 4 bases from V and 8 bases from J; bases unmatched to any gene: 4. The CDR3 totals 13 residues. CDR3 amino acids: CASSLDRGYEQFF. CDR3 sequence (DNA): TGTGCCAGCAGCCTCGACAGGGGTTATGAGCAGTTCTTC.

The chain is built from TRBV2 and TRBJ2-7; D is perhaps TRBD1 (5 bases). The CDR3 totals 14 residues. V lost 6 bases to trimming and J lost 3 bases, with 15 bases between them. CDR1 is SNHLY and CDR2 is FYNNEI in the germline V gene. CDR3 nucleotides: TGTGCCAGCAGGGAGACAGTGAAAATCTACGAGCAGTACTTC. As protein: CASRETVKIYEQYF.

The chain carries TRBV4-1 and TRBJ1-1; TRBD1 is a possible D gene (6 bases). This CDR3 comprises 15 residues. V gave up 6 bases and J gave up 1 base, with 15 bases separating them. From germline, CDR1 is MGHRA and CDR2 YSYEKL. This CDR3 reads CASRNAGTRNTEAFF. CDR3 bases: TGCGCCAGCAGAAACGCCGGGACAAGGAACACTGAAGCTTTCTTT.

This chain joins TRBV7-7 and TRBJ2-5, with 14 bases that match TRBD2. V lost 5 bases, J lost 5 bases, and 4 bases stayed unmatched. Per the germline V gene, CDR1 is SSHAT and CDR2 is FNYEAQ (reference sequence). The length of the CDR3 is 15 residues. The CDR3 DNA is TGTGCCAGCAGCATGACTAGCGGGGGGGAGGAGACCCAGTACTTC. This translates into CASSMTSGGEETQYF. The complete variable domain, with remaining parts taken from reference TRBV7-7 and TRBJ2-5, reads GAGVSQSPRYKVTKRGQDVTLRCDPISSHATLYWYQQALGQGPEFLTYFNYEAQPDKSGLPSDRFSAERPEGSISTLTIQRTEQRDSAMYRCASSMTSGGEETQYFGPGTRLLVL.

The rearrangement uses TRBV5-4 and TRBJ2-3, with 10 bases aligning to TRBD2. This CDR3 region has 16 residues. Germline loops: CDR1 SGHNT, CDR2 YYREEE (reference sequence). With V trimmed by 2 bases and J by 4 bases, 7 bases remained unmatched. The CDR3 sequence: CASSLRAGGTPDTQYF. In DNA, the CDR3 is TGTGCCAGCAGCTTACGAGCGGGGGGGACCCCAGATACGCAGTATTTT.

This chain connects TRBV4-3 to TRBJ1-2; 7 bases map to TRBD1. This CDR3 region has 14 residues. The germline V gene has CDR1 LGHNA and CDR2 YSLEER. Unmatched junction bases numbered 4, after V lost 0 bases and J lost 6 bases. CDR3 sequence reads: CASSQDQGDHGYTF. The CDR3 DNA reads TGCGCCAGCAGCCAAGATCAGGGGGACCATGGCTACACCTTC.

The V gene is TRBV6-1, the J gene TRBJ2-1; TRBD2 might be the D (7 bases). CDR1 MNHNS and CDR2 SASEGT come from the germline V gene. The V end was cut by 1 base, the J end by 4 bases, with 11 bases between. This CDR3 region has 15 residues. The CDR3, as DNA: TGTGCCAGCAGTGAAGGGGCGGGGGCGTACAATGAGCAGTTCTTC. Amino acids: CASSEGAGAYNEQFF.

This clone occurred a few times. CDR3: CASRPTGPRDEQYF. The CDR3 DNA is TGTGCCAGCAGGCCCACAGGGCCCAGGGATGAGCAGTACTTC. J is TRBJ2-7 and V is TRBV28; tentatively, D is TRBD1 (6 bases). Looked up from germline, CDR1 is MDHEN and CDR2 is SYDVKM. Trimming left V 6 bases short and J 7 bases short, with 19 bases between. The CDR3 is made up of 14 amino acids. The full variable domain, in which reference TRBV28 and TRBJ2-7 provide the parts outside the CDR3, is DVKVTQSSRYLVKRTGEKVFLECVQDMDHENMFWYRQDPGLGLRLIYFSYDVKMKEKGDIPEGYSVSREKKERFSLILESASTNQTSMYLCASRPTGPRDEQYFGPGTRLTVT.

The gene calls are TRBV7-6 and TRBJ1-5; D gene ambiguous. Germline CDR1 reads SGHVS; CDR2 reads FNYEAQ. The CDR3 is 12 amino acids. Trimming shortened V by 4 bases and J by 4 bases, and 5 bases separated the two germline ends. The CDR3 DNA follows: TGTGCCAGCAGCTCCCCGAATCAGCCCCAGCATTTT. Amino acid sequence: CASSSPNQPQHF.

CDR3: CASSGASGGNTQYF. CDR3 coding DNA: TGTGCCAGCAGCGGGGCTAGCGGGGGGAATACGCAGTATTTT. The J gene is TRBJ2-3, the V gene TRBV13; 11 bases line up with TRBD2. This CDR3 comprises 14 residues. Germline trimming cut 5 bases from V and 7 bases from J; bases unmatched to any gene: 5. Germline CDR1 is PRHDT and CDR2 is FYEKMQ (reference sequence).

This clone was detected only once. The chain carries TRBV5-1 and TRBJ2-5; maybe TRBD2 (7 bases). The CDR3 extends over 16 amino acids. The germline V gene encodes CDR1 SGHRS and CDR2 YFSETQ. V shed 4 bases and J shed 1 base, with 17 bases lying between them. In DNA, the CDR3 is TGCGCCAGCAGCCTTCTAGGGGCGGGGGCCCAAGAGACCCAGTACTTC. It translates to CASSLLGAGAQETQYF. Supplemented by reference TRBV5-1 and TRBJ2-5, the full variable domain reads KAGVTQTPRYLIKTRGQQVTLSCSPISGHRSVSWYQQTPGQGLQFLFEYFSETQRNKGNFPGRFSGRQFSNSRSEMNVSTLELGDSALYLCASSLLGAGAQETQYFGPGTRLLVL.

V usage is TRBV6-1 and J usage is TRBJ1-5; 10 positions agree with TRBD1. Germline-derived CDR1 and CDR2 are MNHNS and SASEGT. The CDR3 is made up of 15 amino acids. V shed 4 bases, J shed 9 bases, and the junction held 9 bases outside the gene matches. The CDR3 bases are TGTGCCAGCAGTGGTGGGACAGGGGTTTTTAGGCCCCAGCATTTT. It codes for CASSGGTGVFRPQHF.

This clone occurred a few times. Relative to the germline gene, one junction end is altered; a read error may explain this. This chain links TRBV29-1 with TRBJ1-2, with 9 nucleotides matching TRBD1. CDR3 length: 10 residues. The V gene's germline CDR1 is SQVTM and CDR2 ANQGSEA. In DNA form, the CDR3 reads TGCAGCGTTGAAGCCGGGGACAGGGCTTTC. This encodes CSVEAGDRAF.

CDR3 amino acids: CASSEALEGAGYTF. In DNA, the CDR3 is TGTGCCAGCAGTGAAGCGCTTGAGGGGGCTGGCTACACCTTC. The chain combines TRBV6-1 with TRBJ1-2, with TRBD1 matching 7 bases. J gave up 7 bases and V 0 bases, and 5 bases lay outside the gene matches. Per germline, CDR1 MNHNS and CDR2 SASEGT. The CDR3 contains 14 residues.

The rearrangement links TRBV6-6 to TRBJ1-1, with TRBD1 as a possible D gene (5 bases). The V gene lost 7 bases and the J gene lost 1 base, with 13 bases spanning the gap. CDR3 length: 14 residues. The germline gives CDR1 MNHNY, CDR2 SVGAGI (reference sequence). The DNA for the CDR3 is TGTGCCAGCATTCAGCAGGGCAGGAACACTGAAGCTTTCTTT. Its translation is CASIQQGRNTEAFF.